This T cell receptor (beta chain) is from a study of T cells in Graves' hyperthyroidism and ophthalmopathy. Study results and limitations: A 13 V-J model separated ophthalmopathy from stable hyperthyroidism.

This clonotype was observed at least ten times. Its matching antigen is unknown. Trimming took off 5 bases at V and 0 bases at J, with 19 bases between the two ends. CDR1 and CDR2 (germline): MDHEN, SYDVKM. This CDR3 region has 17 residues. The hyperthyroidism was newly diagnosed and had lasted under 2 months; the patients were aged 18 to 65. Amplified regions were TCR beta CDR3 sequences from RNA transcripts. The study used the HTBI primer set for a first-round RT-PCR of the TCR CDR3. TCRdb reprocessed the multiplex PCR reads with MiXCR, giving one entry per CDR3 protein. This table has some 690,000 distinct CDR3 sequences, roughly a sixth appearing once.

The TCR was taken from a man over 45 with Graves' hyperthyroidism. This chain joins TRBV28 and TRBJ1-1; D not resolved. The source material was blood. CDR3 sequence: CASSAPESAVMNTEAFF. The CDR3 region has the DNA TGTGCCAGCAGTGCCCCTGAGTCAGCCGTTATGAACACTGAAGCTTTCTTT.